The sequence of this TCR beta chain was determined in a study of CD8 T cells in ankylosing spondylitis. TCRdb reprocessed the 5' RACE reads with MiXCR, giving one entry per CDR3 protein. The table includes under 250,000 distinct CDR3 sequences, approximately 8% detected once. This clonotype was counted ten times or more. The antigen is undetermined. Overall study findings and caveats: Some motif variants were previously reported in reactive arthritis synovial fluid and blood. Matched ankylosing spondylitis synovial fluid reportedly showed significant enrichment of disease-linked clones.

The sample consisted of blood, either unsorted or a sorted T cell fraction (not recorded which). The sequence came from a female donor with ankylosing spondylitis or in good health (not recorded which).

The CDR3 loop reads CASGGRNEKLFF. CDR3 sequence (DNA): TGTGCCAGCGGCGGCAGAAATGAAAAACTGTTTTTT. The V call is TRBV3-1, the J call TRBJ1-4; D not certain. The V gene lost 8 bases and the J gene lost 5 bases, with 9 bases spanning the gap. CDR1 and CDR2 from the germline V gene are LGHDT and YNNKEL (reference sequence). CDR3 length: 12 amino acids.